Below, 17 T cell receptor beta chains from the same sample are listed, as sequenced in a study of STAT3 mutations in large granular lymphocyte leukemia. For these receptors, no antigen is known. Study conclusions and caveats: At least one immunodominant TCR beta clonotype appeared in every T-cell large granular lymphocyte leukemia patient.

The data were produced by immunoSEQ multiplex PCR, yet TCRdb's version contains in-frame clones alone and is incomplete. The table records some 9,100 clones, roughly nine tenths of them present only once. Sequenced input: peripheral blood mononuclear cells. The source is a man aged 55 to 70 with T-cell large granular lymphocyte leukemia. Some clones in this sample may be carry-over from other donors' samples.

The chain links TRBV5-4 to TRBJ2-3; D perhaps matches TRBD2 (6 bases). The CDR3 has 15 residues. CDR1 and CDR2 (germline): SGHNT, YYREEE (reference sequence). V lost 4 bases, J lost 3 bases, and 15 bases lay in between. As DNA, the CDR3 is TGTGCCAGCAGCCCGCCGGGACTTAAAACAGATACGCAGTATTTT. Residues: CASSPPGLKTDTQYF.

This chain links TRBV28 with TRBJ2-2, with 8 bases matching TRBD2. CDR1 and CDR2 (germline): MDHEN, SYDVKM. V dropped 6 bases and J dropped 4; count of bases not matched to a gene: 7. The CDR3 is 15 amino acids. DNA of the CDR3: TGTGCCAGCAGGGCCGGGACTAGGGCCACCGGGGAGCTGTTTTTT. Residues: CASRAGTRATGELFF.

The chain is built from TRBV5-1 and TRBJ2-6, with 10 nucleotides matching TRBD1. This CDR3 has 18 amino acids. Trimming at V came to 4 bases and at J to 0 bases, leaving 7 bases not matched to a gene. CDR1 is SGHRS, CDR2 YFSETQ, per germline. The CDR3 loop reads CASSPDRGIYSGANVLTF. DNA of the CDR3: TGCGCCAGCAGCCCGGACAGGGGGATTTACTCTGGGGCCAACGTCCTGACTTTC.

The rearrangement uses TRBV7-2 and TRBJ2-7, with a weak D call TRBD1 (7 bases). V dropped 5 bases and J dropped 7 bases, with 21 bases sitting between them. The CDR3 length is 15 residues. Germline V gene lookup returns CDR1 SGHTA and CDR2 FQGNSA. Written as DNA, the CDR3 is TGTGCCAGCAGCCCTAGGGGGCCGGGAGTGGGAGAGCAGTACTTC. Translation gives CASSPRGPGVGEQYF.

CDR3 residues: CASGWGQGGSSGNTIYF. In nucleotides, the CDR3 is TGTGCTAGTGGTTGGGGACAGGGGGGCTCCTCTGGAAACACCATATATTTT. The chain couples TRBV12-5 to TRBJ1-3; 11 nucleotides align to TRBD1. The length of the CDR3 is 17 residues. With 4 bases clipped from V and 0 bases from J, the junction kept 5 bases outside the gene matches. Per germline, CDR1 LGHNT and CDR2 FRNRAP.

The CDR3 loop is CASSKALRDAIQETQYF. The CDR3 nucleotides read TGTGCCAGCAGCAAAGCGCTCCGGGACGCTATCCAAGAGACCCAGTACTTC. The chain combines TRBV21-1 with TRBJ2-5. TRBV21-1 is flagged as a pseudogene. The CDR3 totals 17 residues.

The rearrangement joins TRBV1 to TRBJ2-1; TRBD1, the table's D call, was not compared with the DNA. TRBV1 is described as a pseudogene. The CDR3 is 14 residues long. CDR3 DNA: TGCACCAGCAGCCCCCAGGACTCCTACAATGAGCAGTTCTTC. It translates to CTSSPQDSYNEQFF.

The chain employs TRBV5-4 and TRBJ2-7, with D hard to call. Germline V gene sequence: CDR1 SGHNT, CDR2 YYREEE (reference sequence). This CDR3 is built from 13 residues. V was pared by 2 bases and J by 1 base, with 7 bases between. In nucleotides, the CDR3 is TGTGCCAGCAGCTTTCGGCTTTCCTACGAGCAGTACTTC. Translated: CASSFRLSYEQYF.

The gene calls are TRBV18 and TRBJ2-5, with 11 bases lining up with TRBD2. The CDR3 covers 17 residues. Losses at the gene ends were 4 bases for V and 5 bases for J; bases not matched to a gene: 12. Germline CDR1 reads KGHSH; CDR2 reads LQKENI. CDR3 sequence: CASSRDVPGLAEETQYF. The CDR3 DNA reads as TGTGCCAGCTCACGGGACGTACCGGGACTAGCGGAGGAGACCCAGTACTTC.

The chain uses TRBV28 and TRBJ2-2, with 7 nucleotides matching TRBD2. Germline trimming cut 6 bases from V and 4 bases from J; bases unmatched to any gene: 14. This CDR3 is built from 17 residues. CDR1 and CDR2 (germline): MDHEN, SYDVKM. The CDR3 sequence is CASRGTSESVFTGELFF. CDR3 in DNA: TGTGCCAGCAGGGGAACTAGCGAATCAGTCTTCACCGGGGAGCTGTTTTTT.

This chain links TRBV5-1 with TRBJ1-1, with 7 bases matching TRBD1. The CDR3 has 14 residues. The germline V gene has CDR1 SGHRS and CDR2 YFSETQ. V lost 0 bases and J lost 6; bases outside the gene matches: 5. The CDR3 bases are TGCGCCAGCAGCTTGGCCGGGCAGGGGGCTGAAGCTTTCTTT. It specifies CASSLAGQGAEAFF.

This chain joins TRBV6-6 and TRBJ1-2; D is ambiguous. The CDR3 is 11 residues long. Trimming took off 4 bases at V and 8 bases at J, with 8 bases between the two ends. In germline, CDR1 is MNHNY, CDR2 SVGAGI (reference sequence). Here the CDR3 DNA reads TGTGCCAGCAGTTTGCCAAAAGGCTACACCTTC. It yields the protein CASSLPKGYTF.

This clone was counted once. The genes are TRBV7-2 and TRBJ1-5; possible D gene TRBD1, 5 bases. The V and J ends lost 5 bases and 4 bases respectively, with 15 bases between them. CDR1 is SGHTA and CDR2 is FQGNSA in the germline V gene. The length of the CDR3 is 15 residues. CDR3 coding DNA: TGTGCCAGCAGCCCAGGGACCCGGGAAAATCAGCCCCAGCATTTT. It translates to CASSPGTRENQPQHF.

The J gene is TRBJ1-5, the V gene TRBV30; 9 positions agree with TRBD1. J was trimmed by 3 bases and V by 2 bases; bases with no gene match: 8. The CDR3 spans 16 residues. In germline, CDR1 is GTSNPN, CDR2 SVGIG (reference sequence). The CDR3 region has the DNA TGTGCCTGGAGTAGGCGACAGGGGGATCCCAATCAGCCCCAGCATTTT. Protein sequence: CAWSRRQGDPNQPQHF.

The genes are TRBV27 and TRBJ2-2, with D maybe TRBD2 (6 bases). The V end was cut by 9 bases, the J end by 4 bases, with 15 bases between. The CDR3 consists of 14 residues. In germline, CDR1 is MNHEY, CDR2 SMNVEV (reference sequence). The CDR3 DNA follows: TGTGCCAGTTTCCCGGGACTTGTCACCGGGGAGCTGTTTTTT. This gives the protein CASFPGLVTGELFF.

This clone has only one observation. CDR3 nucleotides: TGTGCCAGCAGGGAGGGACTAGCGGGCTCCTACGAGCAGTACTTC. This gives the protein CASREGLAGSYEQYF. The rearrangement links TRBV7-2 to TRBJ2-7; 12 bases map to TRBD2. The J segment lost 0 bases and the V segment lost 6 bases, leaving 3 bases of the junction unmatched. Germline CDR1 and CDR2: SGHTA and FQGNSA. This CDR3 is built from 15 residues.

A few counts support this clone. The V and J genes are TRBV5-4 and TRBJ1-1; D not resolved. Germline V gene data show CDR1 as SGHNT and CDR2 as YYREEE (reference sequence). The CDR3 totals 15 residues. V was clipped by 0 bases and J by 6 bases, with 15 bases between them. The CDR3 nucleotides read TGTGCCAGCAGCTTGGCGACCTCCAGCGGGGCTGAAGCTTTCTTT. As protein: CASSLATSSGAEAFF.